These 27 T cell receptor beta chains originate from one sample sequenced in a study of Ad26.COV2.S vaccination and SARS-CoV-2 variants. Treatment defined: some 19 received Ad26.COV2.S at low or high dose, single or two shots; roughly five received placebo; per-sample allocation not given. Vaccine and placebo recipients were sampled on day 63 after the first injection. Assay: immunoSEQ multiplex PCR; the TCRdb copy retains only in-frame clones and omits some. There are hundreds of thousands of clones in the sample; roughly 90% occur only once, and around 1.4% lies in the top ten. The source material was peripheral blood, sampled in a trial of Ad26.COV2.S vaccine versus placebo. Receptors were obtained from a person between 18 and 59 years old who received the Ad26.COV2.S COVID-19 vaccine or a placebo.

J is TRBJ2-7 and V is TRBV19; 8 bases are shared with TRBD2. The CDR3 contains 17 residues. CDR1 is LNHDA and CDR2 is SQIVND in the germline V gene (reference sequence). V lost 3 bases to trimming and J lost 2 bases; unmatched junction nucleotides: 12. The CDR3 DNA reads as TGTGCCAGTAGTATCGGGGGGGAAGTGTCTCGCACCTACGAGCAGTACTTC. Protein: CASSIGGEVSRTYEQYF.

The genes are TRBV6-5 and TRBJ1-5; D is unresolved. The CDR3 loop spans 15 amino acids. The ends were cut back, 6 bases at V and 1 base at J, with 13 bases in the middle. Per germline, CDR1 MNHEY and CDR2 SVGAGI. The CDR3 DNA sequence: TGTGCCAGCAGGTCAAGCCTTTGGAGCAATCAGCCCCAGCATTTT. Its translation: CASRSSLWSNQPQHF.

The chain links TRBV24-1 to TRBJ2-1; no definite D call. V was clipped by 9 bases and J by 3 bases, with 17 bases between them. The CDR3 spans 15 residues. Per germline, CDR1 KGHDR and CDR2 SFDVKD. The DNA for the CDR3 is TGTGCCACCGATTCTGGCCAGGCCGGCTACAATGAGCAGTTCTTC. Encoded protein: CATDSGQAGYNEQFF.

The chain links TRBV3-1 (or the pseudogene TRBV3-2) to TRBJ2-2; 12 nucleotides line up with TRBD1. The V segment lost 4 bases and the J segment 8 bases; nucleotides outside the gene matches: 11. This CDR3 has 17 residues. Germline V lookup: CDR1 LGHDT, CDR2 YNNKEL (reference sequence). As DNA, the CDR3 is TGTGCCAGCAGCCCCCACCCGGGACAGGGGGCAGGGGGGGAGCTGTTTTTT. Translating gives CASSPHPGQGAGGELFF.

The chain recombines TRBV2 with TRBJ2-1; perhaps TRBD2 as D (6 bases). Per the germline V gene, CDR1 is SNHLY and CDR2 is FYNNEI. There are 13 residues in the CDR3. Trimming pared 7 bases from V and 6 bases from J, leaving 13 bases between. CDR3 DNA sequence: TGTGCCAGCACCTCGGAGGGGTTCAATGAGCAGTTCTTC. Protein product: CASTSEGFNEQFF.

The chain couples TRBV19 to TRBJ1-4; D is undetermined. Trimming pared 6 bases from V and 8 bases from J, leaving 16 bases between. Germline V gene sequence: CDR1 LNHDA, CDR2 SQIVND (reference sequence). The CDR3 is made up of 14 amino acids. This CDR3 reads CASSPTGVREKLFF. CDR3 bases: TGTGCCAGTAGCCCAACCGGAGTTCGCGAAAAACTGTTTTTT. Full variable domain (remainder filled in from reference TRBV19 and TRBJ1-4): DGGITQSPKYLFRKEGQNVTLSCEQNLNHDAMYWYRQDPGQGLRLIYYSQIVNDFQKGDIAEGYSVSREKKESFPLTVTSAQKNPTAFYLCASSPTGVREKLFFGSGTQLSVL.

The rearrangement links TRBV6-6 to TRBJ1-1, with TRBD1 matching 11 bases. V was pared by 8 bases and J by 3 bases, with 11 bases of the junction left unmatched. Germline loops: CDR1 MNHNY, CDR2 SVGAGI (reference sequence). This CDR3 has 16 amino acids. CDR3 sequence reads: CASVGTGGRAYTEAFF. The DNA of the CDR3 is TGTGCCAGCGTTGGGACAGGGGGTAGAGCCTACACTGAAGCTTTCTTT.

The CDR3 nucleotides read TGTGCCAGCAGTTTATGGGGCACGCCGAACACTGAAGCTTTCTTT. Translating it yields CASSLWGTPNTEAFF. This sequence joins TRBV27 and TRBJ1-1; D possibly corresponds to TRBD1 (5 bases). This CDR3 is built from 15 residues. Trimming removed 1 base from V and 1 base from J, with 10 bases in between. From germline, CDR1 is MNHEY and CDR2 SMNVEV (reference sequence).

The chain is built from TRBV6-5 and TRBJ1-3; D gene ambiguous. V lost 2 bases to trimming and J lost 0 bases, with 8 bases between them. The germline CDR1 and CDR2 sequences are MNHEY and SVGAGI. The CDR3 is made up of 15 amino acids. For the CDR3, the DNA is TGTGCCAGCAGTTACGATGGGAACTCTGGAAACACCATATATTTT. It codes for CASSYDGNSGNTIYF.

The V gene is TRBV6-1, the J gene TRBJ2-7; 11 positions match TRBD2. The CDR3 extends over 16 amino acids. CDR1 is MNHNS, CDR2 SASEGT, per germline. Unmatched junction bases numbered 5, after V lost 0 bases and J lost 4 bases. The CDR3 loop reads CASSEARASGRYEQYF. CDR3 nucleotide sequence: TGTGCCAGCAGTGAAGCGCGGGCTAGCGGGAGGTACGAGCAGTACTTC.

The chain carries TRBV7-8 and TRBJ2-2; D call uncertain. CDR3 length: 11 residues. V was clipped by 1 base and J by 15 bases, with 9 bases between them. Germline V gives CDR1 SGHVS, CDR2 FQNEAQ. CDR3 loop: CASSLGSAVFF. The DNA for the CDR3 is TGTGCCAGCAGCTTAGGGTCCGCGGTGTTTTTT.

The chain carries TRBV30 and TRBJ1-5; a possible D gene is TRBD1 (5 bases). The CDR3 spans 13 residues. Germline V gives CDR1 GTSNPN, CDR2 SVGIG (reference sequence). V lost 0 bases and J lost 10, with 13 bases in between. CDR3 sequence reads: CAWSVQSQGPQHF. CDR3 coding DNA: TGTGCCTGGAGTGTGCAAAGCCAGGGACCCCAGCATTTT.

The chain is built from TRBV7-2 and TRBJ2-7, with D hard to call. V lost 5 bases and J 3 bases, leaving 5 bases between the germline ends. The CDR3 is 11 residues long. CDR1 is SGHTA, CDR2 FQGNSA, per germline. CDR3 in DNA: TGTGCCAGCAGCGGCGTCTACGAGCAGTACTTC. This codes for CASSGVYEQYF.

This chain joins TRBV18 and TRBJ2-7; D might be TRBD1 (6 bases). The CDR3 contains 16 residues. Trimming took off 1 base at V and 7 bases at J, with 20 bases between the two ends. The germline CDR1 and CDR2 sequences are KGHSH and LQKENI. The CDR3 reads CASSPRGLAHLGEQYF. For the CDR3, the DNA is TGTGCCAGCTCACCACGGGGGCTAGCTCATTTGGGGGAGCAGTACTTC.

Here the CDR3 reads CASSPGWGQGDSPLHF. The CDR3 DNA reads as TGCGCCAGCAGCCCTGGCTGGGGACAGGGGGATTCACCCCTCCACTTT. V is TRBV4-3 and J is TRBJ1-6; 11 nucleotides line up with TRBD1. The CDR3 consists of 16 residues. Germline assignment: CDR1 LGHNA and CDR2 YSLEER. Unmatched junction bases numbered 7, after V lost 4 bases and J lost 8 bases.

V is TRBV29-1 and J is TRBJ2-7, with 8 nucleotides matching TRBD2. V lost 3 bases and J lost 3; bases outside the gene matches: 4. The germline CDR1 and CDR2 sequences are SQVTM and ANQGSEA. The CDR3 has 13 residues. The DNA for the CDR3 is TGCAGCGTTGATACGGGAGGGCTCTACGAGCAGTACTTC. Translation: CSVDTGGLYEQYF.

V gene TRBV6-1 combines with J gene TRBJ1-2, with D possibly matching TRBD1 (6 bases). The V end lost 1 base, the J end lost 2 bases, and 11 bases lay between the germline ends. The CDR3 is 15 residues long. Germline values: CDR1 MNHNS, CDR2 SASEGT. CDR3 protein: CASSEGGGRNYGYTF. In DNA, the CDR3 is TGTGCCAGCAGTGAAGGCGGGGGGCGCAACTATGGCTACACCTTC.

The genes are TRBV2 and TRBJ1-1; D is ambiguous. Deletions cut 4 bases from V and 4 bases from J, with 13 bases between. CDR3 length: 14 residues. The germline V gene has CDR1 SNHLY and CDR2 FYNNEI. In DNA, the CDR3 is TGTGCCAGCAGTGTGCTGGATGGTGGCACTGAAGCTTTCTTT. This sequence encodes CASSVLDGGTEAFF.

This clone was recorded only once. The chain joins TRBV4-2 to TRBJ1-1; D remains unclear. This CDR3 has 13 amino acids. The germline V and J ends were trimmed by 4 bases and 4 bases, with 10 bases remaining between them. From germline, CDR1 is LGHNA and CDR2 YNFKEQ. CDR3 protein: CASSRKISTEAFF. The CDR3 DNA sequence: TGTGCCAGCAGCCGGAAAATAAGCACTGAAGCTTTCTTT.

CDR3 region: CASSEAPRSSTDTQYF. In nucleotides, the CDR3 is TGTGCCAGCAGTGAAGCGCCAAGATCTAGCACAGATACGCAGTATTTT. The gene calls are TRBV6-1 and TRBJ2-3; no definite D call. Germline V gene lookup returns CDR1 MNHNS and CDR2 SASEGT. The CDR3 is 16 amino acids. With 0 bases removed from V and 0 bases from J, the gap between germline ends came to 10 bases.

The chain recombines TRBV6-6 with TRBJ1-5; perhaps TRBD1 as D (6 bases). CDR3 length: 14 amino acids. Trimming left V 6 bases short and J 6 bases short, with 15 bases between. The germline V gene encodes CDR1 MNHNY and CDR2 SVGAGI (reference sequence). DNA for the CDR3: TGTGCCAGCAGCCCCCGGGAGGGGGGTCAGCCCCAGCATTTT. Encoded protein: CASSPREGGQPQHF.

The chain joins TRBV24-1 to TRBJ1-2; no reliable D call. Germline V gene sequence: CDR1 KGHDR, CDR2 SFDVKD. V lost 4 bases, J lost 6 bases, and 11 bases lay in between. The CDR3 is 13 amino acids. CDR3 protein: CATSEDQDDGYTF. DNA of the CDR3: TGTGCCACCAGTGAGGACCAGGACGATGGCTACACCTTC.

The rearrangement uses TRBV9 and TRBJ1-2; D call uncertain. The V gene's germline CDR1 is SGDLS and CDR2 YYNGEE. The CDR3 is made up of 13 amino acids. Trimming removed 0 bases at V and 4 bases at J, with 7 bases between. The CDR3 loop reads CASSVDRLYGYTF. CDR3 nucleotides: TGTGCCAGCAGCGTAGACCGTCTCTATGGCTACACCTTC.

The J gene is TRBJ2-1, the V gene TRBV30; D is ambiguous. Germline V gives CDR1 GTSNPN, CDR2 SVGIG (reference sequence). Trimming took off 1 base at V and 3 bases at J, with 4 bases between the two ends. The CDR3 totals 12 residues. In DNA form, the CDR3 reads TGTGCCTGGAGTGGTAGCTACAATGAGCAGTTCTTC. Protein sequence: CAWSGSYNEQFF.

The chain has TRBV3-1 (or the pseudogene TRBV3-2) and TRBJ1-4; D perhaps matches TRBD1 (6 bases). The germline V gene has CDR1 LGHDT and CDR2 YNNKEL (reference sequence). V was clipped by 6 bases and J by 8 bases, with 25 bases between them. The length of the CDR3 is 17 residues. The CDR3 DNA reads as TGTGCCAGCAGTGCAGTTGCTGCGGGGGGCCCCCGGGAAAAACTGTTTTTT. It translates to CASSAVAAGGPREKLFF.

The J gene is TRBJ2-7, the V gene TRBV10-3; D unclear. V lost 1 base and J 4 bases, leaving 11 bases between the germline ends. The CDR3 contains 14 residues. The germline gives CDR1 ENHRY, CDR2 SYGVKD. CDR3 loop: CAISEYGLKYEQYF. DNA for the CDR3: TGTGCCATCAGTGAGTATGGTCTGAAATACGAGCAGTACTTC.

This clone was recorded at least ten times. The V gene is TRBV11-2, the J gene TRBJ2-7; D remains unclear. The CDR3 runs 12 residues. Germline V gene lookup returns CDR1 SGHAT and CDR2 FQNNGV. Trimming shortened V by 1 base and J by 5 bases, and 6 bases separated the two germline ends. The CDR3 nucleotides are TGTGCCAGCAGCTTAGGGGTCCACGAGCAGTACTTC. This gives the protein CASSLGVHEQYF.